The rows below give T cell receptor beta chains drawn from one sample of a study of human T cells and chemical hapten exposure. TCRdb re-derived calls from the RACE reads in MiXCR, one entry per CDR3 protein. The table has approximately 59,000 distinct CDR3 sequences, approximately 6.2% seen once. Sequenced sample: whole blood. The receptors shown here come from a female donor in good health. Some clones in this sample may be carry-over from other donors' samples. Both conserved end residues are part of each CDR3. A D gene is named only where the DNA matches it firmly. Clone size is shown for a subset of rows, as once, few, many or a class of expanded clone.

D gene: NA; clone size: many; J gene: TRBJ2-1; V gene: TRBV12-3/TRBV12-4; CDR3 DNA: TGTGCCAGCAGCGCTTACAATGAGCAGTTCTTC; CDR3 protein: CASSAYNEQFF
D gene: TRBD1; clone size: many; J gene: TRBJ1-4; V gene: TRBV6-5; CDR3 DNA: TGTGCCAGCAGTCCGCGCCAAAACAGGGGGCGCGGGAAACTGTTTTTT; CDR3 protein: CASSPRQNRGRGKLFF
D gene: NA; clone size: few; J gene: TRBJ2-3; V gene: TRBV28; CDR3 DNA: TGTGCCAGCAGTTTAAGTGAACTTAGCACAGATACGCAGTATTTT; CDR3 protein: CASSLSELSTDTQYF
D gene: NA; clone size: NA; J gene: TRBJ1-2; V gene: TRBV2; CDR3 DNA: TGTGCCAGCAGATCCCCCCCCGGGGGCGGGTATGGCTACACCTTC; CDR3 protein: CASRSPPGGGYGYTF
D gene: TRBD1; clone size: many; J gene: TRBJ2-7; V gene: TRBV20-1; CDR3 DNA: TGCAGTGCTAGAGATCCGGGACAGGGCAAGCAGTACTTC; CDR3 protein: CSARDPGQGKQYF
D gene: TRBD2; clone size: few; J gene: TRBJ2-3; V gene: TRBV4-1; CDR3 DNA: TGCGCCAGCAGCCAACTGGGCGGGAGCGGCGCAGATACGCAGTATTTT; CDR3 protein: CASSQLGGSGADTQYF
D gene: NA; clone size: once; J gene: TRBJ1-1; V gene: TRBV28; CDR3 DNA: TGTGCCAGCAGTGTCCCCGGGAAGGAGAGATTGAACACTGGAGCTTTCTTT; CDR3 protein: CASSVPGKERLNTGAFF
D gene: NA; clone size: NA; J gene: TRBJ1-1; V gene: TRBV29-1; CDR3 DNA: TGCAGCGTCCACCCTACCCCGGGGATCACTGAAGCTTTCTTT; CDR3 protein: CSVHPTPGITEAFF
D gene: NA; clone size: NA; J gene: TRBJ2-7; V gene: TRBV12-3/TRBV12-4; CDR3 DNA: TGTGCCAGCAAAGTGGGGCTAGCACTAGACGAGCAGTACTTC; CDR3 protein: CASKVGLALDEQYF
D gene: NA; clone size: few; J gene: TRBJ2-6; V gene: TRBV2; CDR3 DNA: TGTGCCAGCACCGCTGGGGCCAACGTCCTGACTTTC; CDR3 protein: CASTAGANVLTF
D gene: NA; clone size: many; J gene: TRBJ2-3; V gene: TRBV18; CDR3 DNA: TGTGCCAGCTCACCAAGTCCGGGACTCGCCCAGTATTTT; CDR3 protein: CASSPSPGLAQYF
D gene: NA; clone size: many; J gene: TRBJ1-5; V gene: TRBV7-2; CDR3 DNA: TGTGCCAGCAGCTTAGTCAGGGGACTAAATCAGCCCCAGCATTTT; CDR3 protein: CASSLVRGLNQPQHF
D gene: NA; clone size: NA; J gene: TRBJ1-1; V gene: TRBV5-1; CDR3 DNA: TGCGCCAGCAGCTTAGGATTATCGGAAGCTTTCTTT; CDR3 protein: CASSLGLSEAFF
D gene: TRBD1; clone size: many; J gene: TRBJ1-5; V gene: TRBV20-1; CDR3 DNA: TGCAGTGCTTTTAAAACAGGGGGTAGCAATCAGCCCCAGCATTTT; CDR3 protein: CSAFKTGGSNQPQHF
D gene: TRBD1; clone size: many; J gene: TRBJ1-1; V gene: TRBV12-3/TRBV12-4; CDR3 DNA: TGTGCCAGCAGGGACAGGGGGCCTGGCACTGAAGCTTTCTTT; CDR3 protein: CASRDRGPGTEAFF
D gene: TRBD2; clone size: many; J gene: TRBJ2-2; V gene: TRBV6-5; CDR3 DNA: TGTGCCAGCAGTTACTCGAATTCTCTAGCGGGGGAACACGGGGAGCTGTTTTTT; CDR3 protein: CASSYSNSLAGEHGELFF
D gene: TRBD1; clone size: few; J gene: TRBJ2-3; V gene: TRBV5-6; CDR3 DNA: TGTGCCAGCAGCTTAAGGGGGCGAGGCACAGATACGCAGTATTTT; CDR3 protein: CASSLRGRGTDTQYF
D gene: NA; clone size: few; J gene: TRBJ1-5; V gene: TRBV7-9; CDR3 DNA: TGTGCCAGCAGCTTTTCAGGAAATAGCAATCAGCCCCAGCATTTT; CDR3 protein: CASSFSGNSNQPQHF
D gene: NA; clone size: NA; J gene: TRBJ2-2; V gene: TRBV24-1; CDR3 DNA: TGTGCCACCAGTGAGGAAGGACATTCCACCGGGGAGCTGTTTTTT; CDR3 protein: CATSEEGHSTGELFF
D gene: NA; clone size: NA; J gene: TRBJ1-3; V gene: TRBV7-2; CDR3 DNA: TGTGCCAGCAGCCAGGGACCGAACTCTGGAAACACCATATATTTT; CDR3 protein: CASSQGPNSGNTIYF
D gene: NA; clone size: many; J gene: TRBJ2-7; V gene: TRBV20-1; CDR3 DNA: TGCAGTGCTCCTCCCGGGGGCGGGAGAACCTACGAGCAGTACTTC; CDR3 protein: CSAPPGGGRTYEQYF
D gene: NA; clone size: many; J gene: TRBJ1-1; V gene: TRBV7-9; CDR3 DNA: TGTGCCAGCAGCCCTCAGGGCACTGAAGCTTTCTTT; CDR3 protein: CASSPQGTEAFF